The 2 T cell receptor beta chains below were found in one sample sequenced in a study of control samples from healthy donors and cancer patients (TCRdb year 2020). Library construction relied on the immunoSEQ multiplex PCR assay. Sourced from immuneACCESS, this table was stored by TCRdb with only in-frame sequences that have V and J called. A share of the clones is absent; for the studies checked, an unresolved V gene accounts for under half, and the remainder has no known explanation. In this sample the table shows some 30,000 clones, about nine tenths of which occur a single time. The ten top clones hold over 9.5% of the sample. Sequencing input: PBMCs. These receptors all stem from a man in his forties or fifties with lung cancer.

This chain links TRBV28 with TRBJ1-2; no clear D gene. V was clipped by 2 bases and J by 6 bases, with 10 bases between them. The germline V gene has CDR1 MDHEN and CDR2 SYDVKM. This CDR3 contains 13 residues. CDR3: CASSLTGWDGYTF. Written as DNA, the CDR3 is TGTGCCAGCAGTTTAACCGGGTGGGATGGCTACACCTTC.

This clone has only a few counts. CDR3 loop: CSVVGFGGLSYEQYF. The CDR3 nucleotides read TGCAGCGTTGTAGGGTTCGGGGGTCTATCCTACGAGCAGTACTTC. V gene TRBV29-1 combines with J gene TRBJ2-7; the D gene is possibly TRBD2 (6 bases). The CDR3 covers 15 residues. Germline lookup yields CDR1 SQVTM and CDR2 ANQGSEA. The V and J ends lost 4 bases and 1 base respectively, with 17 bases between them.